The next 7 T cell receptor beta chains were all read from a single sample in a study of T cells after yellow fever vaccination. One entry per CDR3 protein, called by TCRdb with MiXCR from the 5' RACE reads. The table records approximately 550,000 distinct CDR3 sequences, about 13% of them present only once. Sequences were derived from PBMCs, sampled on the day of the yellow fever booster vaccination. These receptor sequences come from a man aged 30-40 years who received the YFV17D yellow fever vaccine.

The chain carries TRBV7-6 and TRBJ1-6; TRBD1 agrees at 8 bases. In germline, CDR1 is SGHVS, CDR2 FNYEAQ. V lost 2 bases to trimming and J lost 8 bases; unmatched junction nucleotides: 8. The CDR3 is made up of 16 amino acids. CDR3 in DNA: TGTGCCAGCAGCTTAACCGCAGACAGGGGTGATTCACCCCTCCACTTT. Translation gives CASSLTADRGDSPLHF.

This clonotype was detected a few times. The rearrangement links TRBV5-1 to TRBJ1-6; weak D call: TRBD1 (5 bases). CDR1 and CDR2 (germline): SGHRS, YFSETQ. This CDR3 comprises 14 residues. V gave up 0 bases and J gave up 7 bases, with 8 bases separating them. In DNA, the CDR3 is TGCGCCAGCAGCTTGGAGGGACCGAATTCACCCCTCCACTTT. Amino acids: CASSLEGPNSPLHF.

This chain links TRBV7-8 with TRBJ1-5; D is undetermined. The CDR3 totals 14 residues. Trimming cost V 3 bases and J 3 bases, with 9 bases left between them. Germline loops: CDR1 SGHVS, CDR2 FQNEAQ. Here the CDR3 DNA reads TGTGCCAGCAGCTTTAATGGACCCAATCAGCCCCAGCATTTT. Translation gives CASSFNGPNQPQHF. Variable domain in full (rest from reference TRBV7-8 and TRBJ1-5): GAGVSQSPRYKVAKRGQDVALRCDPISGHVSLFWYQQALGQGPEFLTYFQNEAQLDKSGLPSDRFFAERPEGSVSTLKIQRTQQEDSAVYLCASSFNGPNQPQHFGDGTRLSIL.

This clonotype came up a few times. The chain links TRBV5-1 to TRBJ2-3; D is possibly TRBD1 (5 bases). This CDR3 comprises 16 residues. From germline, CDR1 is SGHRS and CDR2 YFSETQ. V dropped 1 base and J dropped 0 bases, with 12 bases sitting between them. CDR3 bases: TGCGCCAGCAGCTTGAAAGGGGAAGGAAGCACAGATACGCAGTATTTT. Its protein is CASSLKGEGSTDTQYF.

This clonotype has only a few counts. The V and J genes are TRBV5-4 and TRBJ2-3, with no clear D. The CDR3 extends over 15 amino acids. Germline V lookup: CDR1 SGHNT, CDR2 YYREEE (reference sequence). V shed 2 bases and J shed 2 bases, with 12 bases lying between them. The CDR3 spells CASSFEMGFTDTQYF. CDR3 coding DNA: TGTGCCAGCAGCTTCGAGATGGGATTCACAGATACGCAGTATTTT.

This clonotype was seen a handful of times. Germline is not matched at one junction end, which may reflect a read error. CDR3 sequence: CASSLAGHEQFF. Here the CDR3 DNA reads TGTGCCAGCAGTCTAGCGGGACATGAGCAGTTCTTC. V usage is TRBV12-3 or TRBV12-4 and J usage is TRBJ2-1, with 9 bases that match TRBD2. The CDR3 totals 12 residues.

The table lists this clonotype with a few counts. This chain uses TRBV20-1 with TRBJ2-2; 11 bases fit TRBD2. Germline V lookup: CDR1 DFQATT, CDR2 SNEGSKA (reference sequence). V gave up 6 bases and J gave up 5 bases; unmatched junction bases: 8. The CDR3 has 15 amino acids. CDR3 in DNA: TGCAGTGCCAGGGGCACTAGCGGGAGTACCGGGGAGCTGTTTTTT. Its translation is CSARGTSGSTGELFF.